This T cell receptor (beta chain) appears in the sequencing data of a study of STAT3 mutations in large granular lymphocyte leukemia. Study information: More than half of T-LGLL patients received immunosuppressive therapy. Regarding the study as a whole: Treatment regimens differed across patients between samplings. At least one immunodominant TCR beta clonotype appeared in every T-cell large granular lymphocyte leukemia patient.

The method was immunoSEQ multiplex PCR; TCRdb's version includes in-frame clones alone and lacks a portion of them. The repertoire holds 4,700 or so clones, with less than 55% as singletons. Germline CDR1 is SNHLY and CDR2 is FYNNEI. V lost 1 base and J 4 bases, leaving 8 bases between the germline ends. This CDR3 region has 14 residues. The table lists this clone with a few counts. Its antigen is still unknown. The receptor was derived from a male patient aged 45-59 years with T-cell large granular lymphocyte leukemia. Some clones in this sample may be carry-over from other donors' samples. This rearrangement joins TRBV2 to TRBJ1-5; D gene uncertain. The sample comprised peripheral blood mononuclear cells. In nucleotides, the CDR3 is TGTGCCAGCAGTGAAGGAAATCGAAATCAGCCCCAGCATTTT. It is translated as CASSEGNRNQPQHF. The full variable domain, with the rest looked up from reference TRBV2 and TRBJ1-5, is EPEVTQTPSHQVTQMGQEVILRCVPISNHLYFYWYRQILGQKVEFLVSFYNNEISEKSEIFDDQFSVERPDGSNFTLKIRSTKLEDSAMYFCASSEGNRNQPQHFGDGTRLSIL.